These 14 T cell receptor beta chains were all obtained from the same sample, sequenced in a study of CD8 T cells in ankylosing spondylitis. Whole-study results and caveats: Fewer than 10 highly homologous variants made up a TCR beta motif that seemed to typify ankylosing spondylitis blood.

Their target antigens are unknown. TCRdb processed the 5' RACE reads anew with MiXCR; each CDR3 protein has one entry. This sample has under 850,000 distinct CDR3 sequences, with about 20% found just once. Sample: blood, either unsorted or a sorted T cell fraction (not recorded which). The receptors were sampled from a male donor with ankylosing spondylitis.

Ten or more counts support this clonotype. J is TRBJ2-1 and V is TRBV29-1, with 7 bases fitting TRBD2. Germline V CDR1 and CDR2: SQVTM, ANQGSEA. This CDR3 contains 14 residues. Trimming cost V 3 bases and J 3 bases; bases outside gene matches: 5. CDR3 DNA: TGCAGCGTTGAGGTTAGCGGGTTCTACAATGAGCAGTTCTTC. Protein sequence: CSVEVSGFYNEQFF.

The rearrangement joins TRBV20-1 to TRBJ1-4, with 8 positions matching TRBD1. Germline V gene data show CDR1 as DFQATT and CDR2 as SNEGSKA (reference sequence). Trimming took 4 bases from V and 8 from J; bases not matched to a gene: 12. This CDR3 contains 15 residues. The CDR3 bases are TGCAGTGCTAAAGACGGACAGGGTGATGGCGAAAAACTGTTTTTT. Amino acid sequence: CSAKDGQGDGEKLFF.

In this sample, this clonotype turned up a few times. V gene TRBV29-1 combines with J gene TRBJ2-7; D not resolved. The CDR3 covers 15 residues. V was shortened by 7 bases and J by 2 bases, with 21 bases between the two germline ends. CDR1 is SQVTM and CDR2 is ANQGSEA in the germline V gene. CDR3 loop: CSAMTWEAITYEQYF. The CDR3 DNA reads TGCAGCGCAATGACGTGGGAAGCGATCACCTACGAGCAGTACTTC.

This clonotype was seen only a few times. This chain links TRBV11-2 with TRBJ2-2; 9 positions match TRBD2. CDR3 size: 18 residues. CDR1 is SGHAT and CDR2 is FQNNGV in the germline V gene. V was pared by 3 bases and J by 1 base, with 9 bases of the junction left unmatched. Here the CDR3 reads CASSFPNSGRENTGELFF. The CDR3 nucleotides read TGTGCCAGCAGCTTCCCGAATAGCGGGAGAGAGAACACCGGGGAGCTGTTTTTT.

This clonotype was detected only a few times. This chain joins TRBV28 and TRBJ2-5, with D hard to call. Trimming removed 8 bases from V and 0 bases from J, with 13 bases in between. This CDR3 has 14 amino acids. Germline V gene lookup returns CDR1 MDHEN and CDR2 SYDVKM. The CDR3 spells CASSNLRNQETQYF. The CDR3 DNA reads TGTGCCAGCTCAAATCTTCGAAACCAAGAGACCCAGTACTTC.

The chain combines TRBV18 with TRBJ2-1; D gene unclear. V lost 6 bases to trimming and J lost 5 bases, with 14 bases between them. From germline, CDR1 is KGHSH and CDR2 LQKENI. There are 14 residues in the CDR3. The CDR3 DNA reads as TGTGCCAGCTCGATTGGGGTGGCGGACAATGAGCAGTTCTTC. It encodes CASSIGVADNEQFF.

This clonotype was seen more than once but under ten times. The rearrangement links TRBV4-1 to TRBJ2-3, with D hard to call. Per germline, CDR1 MGHRA and CDR2 YSYEKL. Trimming removed 7 bases at V and 2 bases at J, with 16 bases between. The CDR3 loop spans 15 amino acids. The CDR3 nucleotides are TGCGCCAGCATCCAGTGGCCGGAATCCACAGATACGCAGTATTTT. Translation gives CASIQWPESTDTQYF.

The rearrangement links TRBV20-1 to TRBJ2-3; D not resolved. Trimming shortened V by 5 bases and J by 7 bases, and 19 bases separated the two germline ends. Germline CDR1 reads DFQATT; CDR2 reads SNEGSKA (reference sequence). The length of the CDR3 is 14 residues. The CDR3 region is CSALWGLRRNTQYF. CDR3 DNA: TGCAGTGCTCTCTGGGGTCTCCGACGGAATACGCAGTATTTT.

V gene TRBV4-3 combines with J gene TRBJ2-1; 12 bases fit TRBD2. This CDR3 is built from 16 residues. Trimming removed 0 bases from V and 9 bases from J; junction bases left unmatched: 6. Germline V gives CDR1 LGHNA, CDR2 YSLEER. DNA of the CDR3: TGCGCCAGCAGCCAAGATTGGGGACTAGCGGGTTCTGAGCAGTTCTTC. It encodes CASSQDWGLAGSEQFF.

This clonotype was seen only a few times. This chain uses TRBV20-1 with TRBJ1-5; D may be TRBD1 (5 bases). Trimming shortened V by 0 bases and J by 6 bases, and 9 bases separated the two germline ends. The germline V gene encodes CDR1 DFQATT and CDR2 SNEGSKA (reference sequence). This CDR3 has 13 residues. CDR3 nucleotides: TGCAGTGCTAGAGACAGGGAAGCTCAGCCCCAGCATTTT. Protein: CSARDREAQPQHF.

This clonotype was seen ten or more times. The chain combines TRBV28 with TRBJ2-2; 8 nucleotides line up with TRBD2. The germline V gene encodes CDR1 MDHEN and CDR2 SYDVKM. The length of the CDR3 is 13 residues. The DNA of the CDR3 is TGTGCGGGGCGGGAGGTGAACACCGGGGAGCTGTTTTTT. Protein product: CAGREVNTGELFF. Supplemented by reference TRBV28 and TRBJ2-2, the full variable domain reads DVKVTQSSRYLVKRTGEKVFLECVQDMDHENMFWYRQDPGLGLRLIYFSYDVKMKEKGDIPEGYSVSREKKERFSLILESASTNQTSMYLCAGREVNTGELFFGEGSRLTVL.

This clonotype has a single count. The gene calls are TRBV6-1 and TRBJ2-5; 7 bases match TRBD1. The V segment lost 0 bases and the J segment 5 bases; nucleotides outside the gene matches: 6. The CDR3 totals 15 residues. CDR1 and CDR2 (germline): MNHNS, SASEGT. The DNA of the CDR3 is TGTGCCAGCAGTGAAGCGTTCGGGACAGCGGAGACCCAGTACTTC. Translating it yields CASSEAFGTAETQYF.

The chain links TRBV6-5 to TRBJ1-2; no definite D call. The germline V gene encodes CDR1 MNHEY and CDR2 SVGAGI. Trimming took off 0 bases at V and 2 bases at J, with 13 bases between the two ends. The CDR3 is 16 residues long. CDR3 protein: CASSYSFGDINYGYTF. The CDR3 DNA sequence: TGTGCCAGCAGTTACTCTTTCGGGGATATAAACTATGGCTACACCTTC.

In this sample, this clonotype turned up a few times. The V gene is TRBV27, the J gene TRBJ1-1, with D possibly being TRBD1 (5 bases). Germline lookup yields CDR1 MNHEY and CDR2 SMNVEV (reference sequence). CDR3 length equals 13 residues. V lost 6 bases and J lost 5, with 13 bases in between. The CDR3 sequence: CASRPPGGTEAFF. DNA of the CDR3: TGTGCCAGCAGACCTCCCGGGGGTACTGAAGCTTTCTTT.